Below, 25 T cell receptor beta chains from the same sample are listed, as sequenced in a study of shared clonotypes between healthy human individuals (dated by TCRdb to 2019 to 2021). For the CD8 naive samples, CD45RO-negative cells were positively selected for CCR7, yielding a CD45RA+CCR7+ population from which TemRA cells were excluded. The method was the immunoSEQ multiplex PCR assay. TCRdb holds this immuneACCESS table with in-frame rearrangements only. Some clones are missing; in checked studies, unresolved V genes explain under half, and the rest has no known cause. The sample table contains hundreds of thousands of clones; only one count was recorded for about 95% of them. The ten largest clones add up to over 0.1% of the sample. Sequenced input: naive CD8+ T cells sorted from blood. The cell subset or site label, read with the paper, signifies: CD45RA+CCR7+. The source of these receptors is a woman aged 30 to 39 in good health.

This sequence joins TRBV27 and TRBJ2-7, with TRBD2 as a possible D gene (7 bases). The CDR3 contains 14 residues. Trimming stripped 2 bases from V and 5 bases from J, with 13 bases between. Per the germline V gene, CDR1 is MNHEY and CDR2 is SMNVEV (reference sequence). CDR3 DNA sequence: TGTGCCAGCAGTTTAGGGGGGGCGCATAACGAGCAGTACTTC. Translating gives CASSLGGAHNEQYF.

Regarding this clone: The same CDR3 arises from other DNA sequences in this sample as well. The V and J genes are TRBV6-5 and TRBJ2-2, with D hard to call. The CDR3 has 14 residues. V lost 3 bases to trimming and J lost 1 base, with 6 bases between them. Germline CDR1 is MNHEY and CDR2 is SVGAGI. CDR3 DNA: TGTGCCAGCAGTTATACGGGGAACACCGGGGAGCTGTTTTTT. Protein sequence: CASSYTGNTGELFF.

The chain is built from TRBV6-1 and TRBJ1-2; no clear D gene. The V end was cut by 3 bases, the J end by 0 bases, with 20 bases between. The CDR3 is made up of 18 amino acids. CDR1 is MNHNS and CDR2 is SASEGT in the germline V gene. The CDR3 loop reads CASSDTAPANLTNYGYTF. The CDR3 DNA reads as TGTGCCAGCAGTGATACAGCCCCTGCTAATCTCACTAACTATGGCTACACCTTC.

V is TRBV19 and J is TRBJ2-5; D gene unclear. Matching the DNA end better, TRBJ2-7 makes the J call doubtful. Per germline, CDR1 LNHDA and CDR2 SQIVND (reference sequence). CDR3 length: 16 residues. The CDR3 DNA is TGTGCCAGTAGTACGTCCGTGGCCCAAAGCTCCTACGAGCAGTACTTC. Translated, it gives CASSTSVAQSSYEQYF.

On this clone: Additional DNA sequences in this sample encode the identical CDR3. The rearrangement joins TRBV28 to TRBJ2-2; D unclear. V lost 3 bases, J lost 7 bases, and 3 bases lay in between. CDR3 size: 11 residues. Germline values: CDR1 MDHEN, CDR2 SYDVKM. CDR3 sequence (DNA): TGTGCCAGCAGTTTCTACGGGGAGCTGTTTTTT. Translation: CASSFYGELFF.

The genes are TRBV29-1 and TRBJ2-7; 9 bases agree with TRBD1. Germline lookup yields CDR1 SQVTM and CDR2 ANQGSEA. V shed 0 bases and J 4 bases; nucleotides not matched to a gene: 10. This CDR3 has 16 amino acids. CDR3 residues: CSVEDPKTGGLYEQYF. For the CDR3, the DNA is TGCAGCGTTGAAGATCCTAAGACAGGGGGACTTTACGAGCAGTACTTC.

The V and J genes are TRBV27 and TRBJ1-1, with D possibly being TRBD1 (5 bases). The germline V gene encodes CDR1 MNHEY and CDR2 SMNVEV (reference sequence). The V gene lost 5 bases and the J gene lost 1 base, with 11 bases spanning the gap. The CDR3 contains 14 residues. The CDR3: CASSVRGTNTEAFF. CDR3 sequence (DNA): TGTGCCAGCAGTGTTCGGGGCACGAACACTGAAGCTTTCTTT.

This clone was seen a handful of times. The CDR3 coding sequence is TGCGCCAGCTCCCGGGACGACTCCTACGAGCAGTACTTC. This translates into CASSRDDSYEQYF. The J gene is TRBJ2-7, the V gene TRBV5-1; D tentatively reads TRBD1 or TRBD2 (5 bases each). The germline V and J ends were trimmed by 7 bases and 0 bases, with 11 bases remaining between them. In germline, CDR1 is SGHRS, CDR2 YFSETQ. CDR3 length: 13 residues.

Of note for this clone: The sample carries other DNA sequences with the same CDR3. The chain is built from TRBV27 and TRBJ2-7; D might be TRBD1 (5 bases). Between the trimmed V and J ends, which lost 2 bases and 4 bases, there was a span of 6 bases. Germline CDR1 is MNHEY and CDR2 is SMNVEV (reference sequence). This CDR3 spans 12 amino acids. DNA for the CDR3: TGTGCCAGCAGTTTAACAGGTTACGAGCAGTACTTC. Translation: CASSLTGYEQYF.

The chain combines TRBV28 with TRBJ1-1; D possibly corresponds to TRBD1 (6 bases). V shed 6 bases and J shed 5 bases, with 16 bases lying between them. Germline values: CDR1 MDHEN, CDR2 SYDVKM. The CDR3 spans 14 residues. CDR3 sequence reads: CASRPLTGSTEAFF. The CDR3, as DNA: TGTGCCAGCAGGCCCCTTACAGGGTCGACTGAAGCTTTCTTT.

The CDR3 sequence is CASSDDETEAFF. The CDR3 DNA follows: TGTGCCAGCAGTGACGATGAGACTGAAGCTTTCTTT. The V and J genes are TRBV28 and TRBJ1-1, with unresolved D. Trimming took off 5 bases at V and 5 bases at J, with 9 bases between the two ends. This CDR3 region has 12 residues. Germline CDR1 reads MDHEN; CDR2 reads SYDVKM.

The chain recombines TRBV4-2 with TRBJ2-5, with D possibly TRBD2 on 5 matching bases. CDR3 length equals 13 residues. The germline CDR1 and CDR2 sequences are LGHNA and YNFKEQ. Trimming left V 4 bases short and J 3 bases short, with 9 bases between. CDR3 amino acids: CASSPGLEETQYF. DNA of the CDR3: TGTGCCAGCAGCCCCGGACTGGAAGAGACCCAGTACTTC.

The chain employs TRBV4-1 and TRBJ1-1; weak D call: TRBD1 (5 bases). V lost 4 bases and J 5 bases, leaving 17 bases between the germline ends. CDR3 length: 15 amino acids. CDR1 and CDR2 from the germline V gene are MGHRA and YSYEKL. The CDR3, as DNA: TGCGCCAGCAGCCCCGGGGGAGCACGAAAGACTGAAGCTTTCTTT. Translation: CASSPGGARKTEAFF.

The rearrangement uses TRBV27 and TRBJ2-7; TRBD2 aligns across 7 bases. After removal of 3 bases from V and 2 bases from J, the junction contained 10 bases not matched to a gene. Germline V gives CDR1 MNHEY, CDR2 SMNVEV (reference sequence). The CDR3 is 16 amino acids. The CDR3 loop reads CASSFSLAETAYEQYF. DNA for the CDR3: TGTGCCAGCAGTTTTTCGCTAGCGGAAACCGCCTACGAGCAGTACTTC.

The chain uses TRBV4-2 and TRBJ2-1; TRBD2 aligns across 9 bases. This CDR3 spans 16 amino acids. The V and J ends lost 0 bases and 4 bases, in that order; junction bases with no gene match: 4. Germline CDR1 reads LGHNA; CDR2 reads YNFKEQ. CDR3 in amino acids: CASSQEATSGYNEQFF. The CDR3 DNA reads as TGTGCCAGCAGCCAAGAAGCGACTAGCGGTTACAATGAGCAGTTCTTC.

The genes are TRBV5-6 and TRBJ1-1; the D is unclear. The germline V gene has CDR1 SGHDT and CDR2 YYEEEE. V shed 4 bases and J shed 8 bases, with 12 bases lying between them. CDR3 size: 12 residues. The CDR3: CASSTVASEAFF. CDR3 bases: TGTGCCAGCAGCACGGTCGCTTCCGAAGCTTTCTTT.

V gene TRBV5-4 combines with J gene TRBJ2-7, with 12 nucleotides matching TRBD2. This CDR3 region has 16 residues. Germline lookup yields CDR1 SGHNT and CDR2 YYREEE (reference sequence). The trim removed 4 bases at V and 7 bases at J, leaving 12 bases unmatched. CDR3 region: CASSDWTSGKIDEQYF. The CDR3 DNA follows: TGTGCCAGCAGCGACTGGACTAGCGGGAAAATAGATGAGCAGTACTTC.

V is TRBV5-5 and J is TRBJ2-7, with D possibly TRBD1 on 5 matching bases. CDR3 length equals 15 residues. Per germline, CDR1 SGHKS and CDR2 YYEKEE (reference sequence). V shed 0 bases and J shed 2 bases, with 12 bases lying between them. The CDR3 region is CASSLGRGSAYEQYF. CDR3 bases: TGTGCCAGCAGCTTGGGTAGGGGATCGGCCTACGAGCAGTACTTC.

J is TRBJ2-1 and V is TRBV29-1; 12 nucleotides agree with TRBD2. The ends lost 6 bases at V and 2 bases at J; junction bases unmatched: 5. The CDR3 runs 15 residues. Per germline, CDR1 SQVTM and CDR2 ANQGSEA. CDR3 nucleotide sequence: TGCAGCGTCGATCGGACTAGCGGGGCCTACAATGAGCAGTTCTTC. This sequence encodes CSVDRTSGAYNEQFF.

In DNA form, the CDR3 reads TGTGCCAGCAGCCGGACGACAGGGGTGGCAGAGACCCAGTACTTC. Protein: CASSRTTGVAETQYF. The rearrangement joins TRBV14 to TRBJ2-5, with 8 bases aligning to TRBD1. The germline CDR1 and CDR2 sequences are SGHDN and FVKESK. This CDR3 is 15 amino acids long. V lost 4 bases and J lost 4; bases outside the gene matches: 8.

The rearrangement links TRBV6-4 to TRBJ1-1; no firm D call. Trimming took 6 bases from V and 5 from J, leaving 10 bases between them. Germline-derived CDR1 and CDR2 are MRHNA and SNTAGT. The CDR3 has 12 residues. CDR3: CASRDVGTEAFF. The CDR3 region has the DNA TGTGCCAGCAGAGACGTAGGGACTGAAGCTTTCTTT.

V is TRBV5-4 and J is TRBJ2-7; tentative D call: TRBD2 (5 bases). Germline CDR1 and CDR2: SGHNT and YYREEE (reference sequence). This CDR3 region has 15 residues. The V gene lost 1 base and the J gene lost 0 bases, with 11 bases spanning the gap. This CDR3 is CASSLFRRSSYEQYF. The CDR3 nucleotides are TGTGCCAGCAGCTTGTTCCGGAGGAGCTCCTACGAGCAGTACTTC.

The chain is built from TRBV9 and TRBJ2-1, with D hard to call. The CDR3 extends over 16 amino acids. Germline V lookup: CDR1 SGDLS, CDR2 YYNGEE. Trimming removed 0 bases from V and 3 bases from J, with 13 bases in between. CDR3 nucleotide sequence: TGTGCCAGCAGCGTAGGAGGCAAAGTGGGCTACAATGAGCAGTTCTTC. Translation gives CASSVGGKVGYNEQFF. Full variable domain (rest looked up from reference TRBV9 and TRBJ2-1): DSGVTQTPKHLITATGQRVTLRCSPRSGDLSVYWYQQSLDQGLQFLIQYYNGEERAKGNILERFSAQQFPDLHSELNLSSLELGDSALYFCASSVGGKVGYNEQFFGPGTRLTVL.

A note on this clone: Other DNA sequences in the same sample also yield this CDR3. V gene TRBV11-2 combines with J gene TRBJ2-7, with D maybe TRBD1 (6 bases). This CDR3 has 13 residues. With 4 bases removed from V and 2 bases from J, the gap between germline ends came to 9 bases. Germline-derived CDR1 and CDR2 are SGHAT and FQNNGV. CDR3 amino acids: CASSYGTPYEQYF. DNA for the CDR3: TGTGCCAGCAGCTATGGGACACCCTACGAGCAGTACTTC.

This CDR3 is CASSWDRMAYNEQFF. The CDR3 DNA is TGTGCCAGCAGTTGGGACCGGATGGCATACAATGAGCAGTTCTTC. The gene calls are TRBV6-5 and TRBJ2-1; D possibly uses TRBD1 or TRBD2 (5 bases each). Trimming left V 4 bases short and J 4 bases short, with 14 bases between. This CDR3 contains 15 residues. Per the germline V gene, CDR1 is MNHEY and CDR2 is SVGAGI.